A single sample is the source of the 8 T cell receptor beta chains below, sequenced in a study of patients and donors after allogeneic stem cell transplantation. From the RT-PCR reads, TCRdb called clonotypes with MiXCR, one entry per CDR3 protein. The sample has about 110,000 distinct CDR3 sequences; roughly 35% are singletons. Material: blood, either unsorted or a sorted T cell fraction (not recorded which). These receptors originate from a human donor who was either an allogeneic HSCT recipient or a stem cell or donor lymphocyte infusion donor (not recorded which). It is not recorded whose cells these are; they may come from a transplant donor.

V usage is TRBV29-1 and J usage is TRBJ2-1; 7 bases match TRBD2. The germline gives CDR1 SQVTM, CDR2 ANQGSEA. J was trimmed by 4 bases and V by 5 bases; bases with no gene match: 8. The CDR3 runs to 14 residues. This CDR3 reads CSVMSGIGYNEQFF. The CDR3 DNA follows: TGCAGCGTTATGAGCGGGATAGGTTACAATGAGCAGTTCTTC.

This clonotype was counted between two and nine times. The chain is built from TRBV18 and TRBJ2-7; D perhaps matches TRBD1 (5 bases). This CDR3 has 14 amino acids. Trimming stripped 2 bases from V and 2 bases from J, with 10 bases between. CDR1 is KGHSH and CDR2 is LQKENI in the germline V gene. DNA for the CDR3: TGTGCCAGCTCACCAGCAGGGCGCGCCTACGAGCAGTACTTC. This encodes CASSPAGRAYEQYF.

In its sample, this clonotype ranks as medium-sized. This sequence joins TRBV29-1 and TRBJ2-7; TRBD2 matches at 10 bases. CDR3 length equals 14 residues. V was pared by 5 bases and J by 0 bases, with 4 bases of the junction left unmatched. Germline CDR1 and CDR2: SQVTM and ANQGSEA. Here the CDR3 DNA reads TGCAGCGTTAGTTCTAGCGGGAGCTCCTACGAGCAGTACTTC. Translated, it gives CSVSSSGSSYEQYF.

The chain uses TRBV10-3 and TRBJ2-1; D is unclear. The V end was cut by 3 bases, the J end by 6 bases, with 12 bases between. Germline CDR1 reads ENHRY; CDR2 reads SYGVKD. The CDR3 is 14 residues long. CDR3 DNA: TGTGCCATCAGTGACCCTCCGAACAGCAATGAGCAGTTCTTC. Translating it yields CAISDPPNSNEQFF.

Many counts were recorded for this clonotype. The rearrangement links TRBV7-6 to TRBJ1-5; tentatively, D is TRBD1 (6 bases). Germline lookup yields CDR1 SGHVS and CDR2 FNYEAQ. This CDR3 contains 18 residues. The germline V and J ends were trimmed by 1 base and 0 bases, with 16 bases remaining between them. The CDR3 sequence: CASSLDSGAPYSNQPQHF. CDR3 nucleotide sequence: TGTGCCAGCAGCTTAGACTCGGGGGCCCCTTATAGCAATCAGCCCCAGCATTTT. Supplemented by reference TRBV7-6 and TRBJ1-5, the full variable domain reads GAGVSQSPRYKVTKRGQDVALRCDPISGHVSLYWYRQALGQGPEFLTYFNYEAQQDKSGLPNDRFSAERPEGSISTLTIQRTEQRDSAMYRCASSLDSGAPYSNQPQHFGDGTRLSIL.

This chain uses TRBV4-3 with TRBJ2-7; 11 positions agree with TRBD1. The CDR3 is 15 residues long. The germline gives CDR1 LGHNA, CDR2 YSLEER. The junction had 3 bases not matched to a gene; V was cut back by 3 bases and J by 2 bases. Written as DNA, the CDR3 is TGCGCCAGCAGCCACCGGGACAGGGGGACCTACGAGCAGTACTTC. Amino acids: CASSHRDRGTYEQYF.

This clonotype has more than one count but fewer than ten. The chain uses TRBV5-5 and TRBJ1-5, with TRBD1 as a possible D gene (5 bases). The germline V gene encodes CDR1 SGHKS and CDR2 YYEKEE (reference sequence). V lost 6 bases, J lost 6 bases, and 16 bases lay in between. The CDR3 length is 14 residues. CDR3 in amino acids: CASTPSGGFQPQHF. The CDR3 bases are TGTGCCAGCACCCCTAGCGGGGGGTTTCAGCCCCAGCATTTT.

The chain couples TRBV12-3 or TRBV12-4 to TRBJ2-1, with 13 bases lining up with TRBD2. This CDR3 is 15 amino acids long. The trim removed 3 bases at V and 8 bases at J, leaving 4 bases unmatched. The DNA for the CDR3 is TGTGCCAGCAGTTTTGGGACTAGCGGGATCCATGAGCAGTTCTTC. As protein: CASSFGTSGIHEQFF.